These T cell receptor beta chains were read from a single sample in a study of CD8+CD57+ T cells in acquired aplastic anemia. MiXCR, run by TCRdb on the reads, gives a single entry per CDR3 protein. The sample consists of some 410,000 distinct CDR3 sequences, under 80% of them appearing once. Material: sorted CD4+, CD8+, or CD8+CD57+ T cells (not recorded which) from PBMCs. Source of these receptors: a human donor in good health, serving as a control. CDR3s include the opening cysteine and the closing phenylalanine or tryptophan. The D gene is left open where the match is weak. Clone size is given for some rows only: seen once, a few or many times, or a class if the clone is expanded.

v_gene: TRBV7-3
d_gene: .
j_gene: TRBJ1-1
abundance: .
CDR3aa: CACSLGFPVSHEAFF
CDR3nt: TGTGCCTGCAGCTTAGGCTTCCCAGTAAGCCATGAAGCTTTCTTT

v_gene: TRBV9
d_gene: .
j_gene: TRBJ1-6
abundance: .
CDR3aa: CASSVIASGNSPLHF
CDR3nt: TGTGCCAGCAGCGTTATCGCTAGCGGGAATTCACCCCTCCACTTT

v_gene: TRBV20-1
d_gene: .
j_gene: TRBJ2-5
abundance: many
CDR3aa: CSARPLGRRGETQYF
CDR3nt: TGCAGTGCTAGACCCCTGGGACGGAGGGGAGAGACCCAGTACTTC

v_gene: TRBV7-6
d_gene: TRBD1
j_gene: TRBJ2-7
abundance: few
CDR3aa: CASSLEGPEGGQTDEQYF
CDR3nt: TGTGCCAGCAGCTTAGAAGGTCCCGAAGGGGGCCAAACCGACGAGCAGTACTTC

v_gene: TRBV6-6
d_gene: .
j_gene: TRBJ2-3
abundance: .
CDR3aa: CAIRRGGSRTDTQYF
CDR3nt: TGTGCCATCAGACGCGGAGGCAGCCGCACAGATACGCAGTATTTT

v_gene: TRBV29-1
d_gene: .
j_gene: TRBJ1-1
abundance: once
CDR3aa: CSVVTSGITEAFF
CDR3nt: TGTAGCGTCGTAACCTCAGGGATCACTGAAGCTTTCTTT

v_gene: TRBV7-6
d_gene: .
j_gene: TRBJ1-5
abundance: .
CDR3aa: CASSLVGPENEQF
CDR3nt: TGTGCCAGCAGCTTAGTGGGCCCAGAGAATGAGCAGTTC

v_gene: TRBV30
d_gene: .
j_gene: TRBJ1-2
abundance: many
CDR3aa: CAWTRDTRGYGYTF
CDR3nt: TGTGCCTGGACCCGGGACACCAGGGGCTATGGCTACACCTTC

v_gene: TRBV11-1
d_gene: TRBD1
j_gene: TRBJ2-5
abundance: .
CDR3aa: CASSARTGTQHF
CDR3nt: TGTGCCAGCAGCGCCCGGACAGGGACCCAGCACTTC

v_gene: TRBV2
d_gene: TRBD1
j_gene: TRBJ1-1
abundance: .
CDR3aa: CASRGQGDTEAFF
CDR3nt: TGTGCCAGCCGAGGACAGGGTGATACTGAAGCTTTCTTT

v_gene: TRBV20-1
d_gene: TRBD2
j_gene: TRBJ2-1
abundance: .
CDR3aa: CSAGLAGQIYNEQFF
CDR3nt: TGCAGTGCCGGACTAGCGGGACAAATCTACAATGAGCAGTTCTTC

v_gene: TRBV30
d_gene: .
j_gene: TRBJ1-1
abundance: many
CDR3aa: CAWRGDLEGDEAFF
CDR3nt: TGTGCCTGGAGGGGGGACCTGGAGGGTGATGAAGCTTTCTTT

v_gene: TRBV5-5
d_gene: .
j_gene: TRBJ2-7
abundance: once
CDR3aa: CASSSETTGYEQYF
CDR3nt: TGTGCCAGCAGCTCAGAAACCACCGGTTACGAGCAGTACTTC

v_gene: TRBV5-6
d_gene: .
j_gene: TRBJ1-3
abundance: .
CDR3aa: CASRPSVDTIYF
CDR3nt: TGTGCCAGCAGGCCGTCGGTCGACACCATATATTTT

v_gene: TRBV7-2
d_gene: .
j_gene: TRBJ2-1
abundance: .
CDR3aa: CASSPTSESGSGYF
CDR3nt: TGTGCCAGCAGTCCTACGTCGGAGAGCGGCTCTGGCTACTTC

v_gene: TRBV7-2
d_gene: TRBD1
j_gene: TRBJ1-4
abundance: many
CDR3aa: CASSNTGANEKLFF
CDR3nt: TGTGCCAGCAGTAACACAGGGGCCAATGAAAAACTGTTTTTT

v_gene: TRBV15
d_gene: .
j_gene: TRBJ1-5
abundance: many
CDR3aa: CATSRVLGQNQPQHF
CDR3nt: TGTGCCACCAGCAGAGTCTTGGGCCAGAATCAGCCCCAGCATTTT

v_gene: TRBV20-1
d_gene: TRBD2
j_gene: TRBJ2-3
abundance: .
CDR3aa: CSAGTSGGAAQYF
CDR3nt: TGCAGTGCTGGGACTAGCGGGGGGGCTGCGCAGTATTTT

v_gene: TRBV29-1
d_gene: .
j_gene: TRBJ2-7
abundance: few
CDR3aa: CSALGGGDKGYEQYF
CDR3nt: TGCAGCGCGTTGGGGGGTGGGGACAAGGGCTACGAGCAGTACTTC

v_gene: TRBV3-1
d_gene: .
j_gene: TRBJ1-2
abundance: many
CDR3aa: CASSQDRNSGYTF
CDR3nt: TGTGCCAGCAGCCAAGATCGGAATTCTGGCTACACCTTC

v_gene: TRBV2
d_gene: .
j_gene: TRBJ1-5
abundance: .
CDR3aa: CASSEAVRAGPNQPQHF
CDR3nt: TGTGCCAGCAGTGAAGCGGTCAGGGCGGGTCCCAATCAGCCCCAGCATTTT

v_gene: TRBV3-1
d_gene: TRBD1
j_gene: TRBJ1-1
abundance: many
CDR3aa: CASSRSTGDTEAFF
CDR3nt: TGTGCCAGCAGCCGGTCGACAGGGGACACTGAAGCTTTCTTT

v_gene: TRBV5-1
d_gene: .
j_gene: TRBJ2-2
abundance: many
CDR3aa: CASSPGGGLMAGELFF
CDR3nt: TGCGCCAGCAGCCCTGGTGGGGGGCTTATGGCCGGGGAGCTGTTTTTT

v_gene: TRBV9
d_gene: .
j_gene: TRBJ2-7
abundance: many
CDR3aa: CASSPGTGDLALDEQYF
CDR3nt: TGTGCCAGCAGCCCAGGAACCGGGGACCTAGCCTTGGACGAGCAGTACTTC

v_gene: TRBV20-1
d_gene: TRBD1
j_gene: TRBJ2-7
abundance: .
CDR3aa: CSARKTGDNLGYEQYF
CDR3nt: TGCAGTGCTAGGAAGACAGGGGACAATCTAGGATACGAGCAGTACTTC

v_gene: TRBV7-6
d_gene: .
j_gene: TRBJ2-5
abundance: many
CDR3aa: CASSFFGGETQYF
CDR3nt: TGTGCCAGCAGCTTTTTCGGCGGGGAGACCCAGTACTTC

v_gene: TRBV7-2
d_gene: .
j_gene: TRBJ2-3
abundance: many
CDR3aa: CASSLGDFYTDTQYF
CDR3nt: TGTGCCAGCAGCTTAGGAGACTTCTACACAGATACGCAGTATTTT

v_gene: TRBV5-5
d_gene: TRBD2
j_gene: TRBJ2-3
abundance: .
CDR3aa: CASSPTSGGAVDTQYF
CDR3nt: TGTGCCAGCAGCCCAACTAGCGGGGGGGCAGTAGATACGCAGTATTTT

v_gene: TRBV7-2
d_gene: .
j_gene: TRBJ1-5
abundance: many
CDR3aa: CASSSSGVGNQPQHF
CDR3nt: TGTGCCAGCAGCTCAAGCGGGGTAGGCAATCAGCCCCAGCATTTT

v_gene: TRBV10-3
d_gene: .
j_gene: TRBJ1-2
abundance: few
CDR3aa: CAINLDGTFGYTF
CDR3nt: TGTGCCATCAACCTAGACGGGACGTTCGGCTACACCTTC

v_gene: TRBV25-1
d_gene: .
j_gene: TRBJ1-5
abundance: .
CDR3aa: CASGCHGRNQPQHF
CDR3nt: TGTGCCAGCGGGTGTCATGGACGCAATCAGCCCCAGCATTTT

v_gene: TRBV11-2
d_gene: .
j_gene: TRBJ1-2
abundance: .
CDR3aa: CASSLIGPGSDYTF
CDR3nt: TGTGCCAGCAGCCTCATTGGACCGGGTTCCGACTACACCTTC

v_gene: TRBV11-2
d_gene: .
j_gene: TRBJ1-2
abundance: .
CDR3aa: CASSPRQRCFRYGYTF
CDR3nt: TGTGCCAGCAGCCCTAGACAGCGGTGTTTTCGGTATGGCTACACCTTC

v_gene: TRBV7-8
d_gene: .
j_gene: TRBJ1-3
abundance: .
CDR3aa: CASSYRGGGGKPHYF
CDR3nt: TGTGCCAGCAGCTACCGGGGGGGTGGGGGAAAGCCCCACTATTTT

v_gene: TRBV20-1
d_gene: TRBD1
j_gene: TRBJ1-5
abundance: .
CDR3aa: CSASGQGLGLNQPQHF
CDR3nt: TGCAGTGCAAGTGGACAGGGTCTAGGACTCAATCAGCCCCAGCATTTT

v_gene: TRBV10-3
d_gene: .
j_gene: TRBJ1-2
abundance: many
CDR3aa: CAISGDNNYGYTF
CDR3nt: TGTGCCATCAGTGGAGACAATAACTATGGCTACACCTTC

v_gene: TRBV10-2
d_gene: .
j_gene: TRBJ1-2
abundance: many
CDR3aa: CASRYPGPNTRGYTF
CDR3nt: TGCGCCAGCAGGTATCCGGGGCCCAACACTCGGGGCTACACCTTC

v_gene: TRBV9
d_gene: .
j_gene: TRBJ2-3
abundance: .
CDR3aa: CASSETENGQYF
CDR3nt: TGTGCCAGCAGCGAAACCGAAAATGGACAGTATTTT

v_gene: TRBV7-9
d_gene: .
j_gene: TRBJ2-1
abundance: .
CDR3aa: CASSIRRGAENGF
CDR3nt: TGTGCCAGCAGCATCAGAAGGGGGGCTGAGAATGGCTTC

v_gene: TRBV7-2
d_gene: TRBD1
j_gene: TRBJ2-3
abundance: .
CDR3aa: CASSRQGRDRETSDTQYF
CDR3nt: TGTGCCAGCAGCAGACAGGGGCGTGACAGGGAGACCTCCGATACGCAGTATTTT

v_gene: TRBV9
d_gene: .
j_gene: TRBJ1-2
abundance: .
CDR3aa: CASSVGPSDLIYGYTF
CDR3nt: TGTGCCAGCAGCGTAGGTCCCTCTGACCTTATATACGGCTACACCTTC

v_gene: TRBV7-9
d_gene: TRBD1
j_gene: TRBJ1-6
abundance: .
CDR3aa: CATSMDRGDSSPLHF
CDR3nt: TGTGCCACCAGCATGGACAGGGGCGATTCATCACCCCTCCACTTT

v_gene: TRBV9
d_gene: TRBD1
j_gene: TRBJ2-7
abundance: .
CDR3aa: CASSVAGQGFEQYF
CDR3nt: TGTGCCAGCAGCGTAGCGGGACAGGGCTTTGAGCAGTACTTC

v_gene: TRBV6-5
d_gene: TRBD2
j_gene: TRBJ2-6
abundance: many
CDR3aa: CASSRTSVGGANVLTF
CDR3nt: TGTGCCAGCAGCCGGACTAGTGTGGGAGGGGCCAACGTCCTGACTTTC

v_gene: TRBV15
d_gene: .
j_gene: TRBJ1-2
abundance: .
CDR3aa: CASSLRREADYGYTF
CDR3nt: TGTGCCAGCAGCCTCCGGCGGGAAGCTGACTATGGCTACACCTTC

v_gene: TRBV20-1
d_gene: .
j_gene: TRBJ2-1
abundance: .
CDR3aa: CSARKYTVDEQFF
CDR3nt: TGCAGTGCTAGGAAATACACGGTCGATGAGCAGTTCTTC

v_gene: TRBV7-2
d_gene: .
j_gene: TRBJ2-5
abundance: once
CDR3aa: CASTLARGDTEAF
CDR3nt: TGTGCCAGCACCTTGGCCCGGGGGGACACTGAAGCTTTC

v_gene: TRBV29-1
d_gene: .
j_gene: TRBJ1-1
abundance: many
CDR3aa: CSVAPADGALTEAFF
CDR3nt: TGCAGCGTTGCCCCAGCCGACGGGGCCCTCACTGAAGCTTTCTTT

v_gene: TRBV19
d_gene: .
j_gene: TRBJ1-2
abundance: many
CDR3aa: CASSPSTQDYGYTF
CDR3nt: TGTGCCAGTAGTCCCAGTACCCAAGACTATGGCTACACCTTC

v_gene: TRBV24-1
d_gene: .
j_gene: TRBJ1-5
abundance: once
CDR3aa: CATCGKGRFNQPQHF
CDR3nt: TGTGCCACCTGCGGGAAGGGAAGGTTCAATCAGCCCCAGCATTTT

v_gene: TRBV12-3/TRBV12-4
d_gene: .
j_gene: TRBJ1-5
abundance: .
CDR3aa: CASAGTNSNQPQHF
CDR3nt: TGTGCCAGTGCCGGGACAAATAGCAATCAGCCCCAGCATTTT

v_gene: TRBV19
d_gene: .
j_gene: TRBJ1-5
abundance: few
CDR3aa: CASSTPSVQPQHF
CDR3nt: TGTGCCAGTAGTACCCCGAGTGTACAGCCCCAGCATTTT

v_gene: TRBV19
d_gene: .
j_gene: TRBJ2-7
abundance: .
CDR3aa: CASSSRGTGYEQYF
CDR3nt: TGTGCCAGCAGTTCGAGGGGGACGGGGTACGAGCAGTACTTC

v_gene: TRBV7-8
d_gene: .
j_gene: TRBJ1-1
abundance: once
CDR3aa: CASSPTQTTSSTSFF
CDR3nt: .

v_gene: TRBV19
d_gene: .
j_gene: TRBJ2-7
abundance: .
CDR3aa: CASRWGGTEQYF
CDR3nt: TGTGCCAGCAGGTGGGGCGGCACTGAACAGTACTTC

v_gene: TRBV2
d_gene: .
j_gene: TRBJ2-7
abundance: .
CDR3aa: CASSQEMGRDYEQYF
CDR3nt: TGTGCCAGCAGCCAAGAAATGGGGCGCGACTACGAGCAGTACTTC

v_gene: TRBV2
d_gene: .
j_gene: TRBJ1-5
abundance: .
CDR3aa: CASSEGQGHQFRHF
CDR3nt: TGTGCCAGCAGTGAGGGGCAGGGTCACCAGTTCCGGCATTTT